The T cell receptor beta chain under discussion was sequenced for a study of cytomegalovirus exposure and HLA in healthy donors (dated by TCRdb to 2015 to 2018). With respect to the entire study: An earlier analysis of 587 of the donors reported 276 Gb of sequence data and 95 million to 130 million unique TCR beta sequences obtained from about 180 million T cells. HLA typing covered class I and class II loci at four-digit resolution. Several DR-DQ haplotypes were treated as single units for association and clustering because of strong linkage in the cohort. The study aimed to test whether signatures of past pathogen exposure could be identified by cataloging public T cell receptors. The study used immunosequencing to profile the T cell repertoires of 600 to 850 subjects and linked those repertoires to cytomegalovirus serostatus. Donor age, sex, ethnicity and CMV serostatus were compiled together with the repertoire data. An earlier analysis of 587 of the donors used high-throughput TCR beta sequencing to judge whether each TCR beta V gene segment behaved as functional or pseudogenic. The number of typed donors differed by locus: about 620-640 for A, B, C, DRB1 and DQB1; some 500 for DQA1; around 610 for DPA1; and approximately 450 for DPB1. Roughly 320 gigabases of sequencing data and approximately 91 million unique TCR sequences made up an early release that covered several hundred HLA-typed donors. To predict cytomegalovirus infection status, the study brought together high-throughput TCR immunosequencing, statistical association of individual TCRs with disease status, and machine learning. Among roughly 370 genotyped donors of the cohort, an average of roughly 240,000 unique TCR beta nucleotide sequences were sequenced per donor, 15% to 20% of them non-productive. To study patterns of TCR occurrence, a later analysis re-analyzed previously published TCR beta repertoires from around 660 donors and added high-resolution HLA genotyping. Of the roughly 400 genotyped donors, 81% fell in the genetic ancestry cluster associated with self-reported Caucasian donors. A later genetic analysis used genome-wide SNP genotypes for about 55% of the 666 donors, treating that subset as a discovery cohort. Along with the roughly 670-subject first cohort, a separate validation cohort of over a hundred different subjects was used. Every discovery cohort repertoire had been produced on one sequencing platform. In the later analysis, no new phenotypic data were used to find candidate immune exposures; instead, reliance was placed on TCR beta sequences and their occurrence across donors.

As for this clone: Its antigen is not yet known. No base quality information exists; no much larger clone differs at one position.

The CDR1 and CDR2 encoded by the germline V gene are SGHRS and YFSETQ. V sheds 0 bases and J sheds 4 bases, leaving 13 bases between their ends. The CDR3, cysteine through phenylalanine, is 15 amino acids long. Solely the CDR3 DNA is kept, with 45 bases framed from the first base. The cohort consisted of 600 to 750 healthy bone marrow donors. All cohort members were sampled while nominally healthy, although unrecorded immune exposures were likely present. The donor was CMV seronegative and belonged to the group of 352 seronegative cohort members. A peripheral blood sample was collected from each donor, and TCR beta sequencing was performed on peripheral blood mononuclear cells. Genomic DNA extraction from the blood cell samples was performed with the Qiagen DNeasy Blood Extraction Kit. Here is what the overall study found, with its caveats: The only immune exposure information available for the cohort was CMV serostatus. Because counts were too low, around 18 rarely observed V segments, including chromosome 9 orphons, were left out of the earlier analysis of approximately 500 of the donors. Roughly uniform sequencing depth across donors was assumed in presence/absence analyses, although this assumption may not hold. According to a later genetic analysis, donors in an Asian-associated ancestry cluster had fewer N-insertions in productive TCRs than the approximately 710-donor mean. Some IMGT-functional V segments, including TRBV6-2 and TRBV6-3, could not be distinguished by the 87-base-pair reads and were therefore excluded. Specific HLA alleles were associated with 15,000 to 20,000 TCR beta sequences at a false discovery rate of 0.05 in a later analysis. Cytomegalovirus status was reported to be diagnosed by the classifier with high specificity and sensitivity in both the original and validation cohorts. Because HLA typing was missing for some donors at each locus, association tests included only the typed subset. Assigning TCR associations to individual alleles was difficult when HLA alleles, especially DR and DQ, strongly co-occurred. The sequencing pipeline was judged likely to have produced a cluster of highly shared sequence variants as a technical artifact. In an earlier analysis of 587 of the donors, most TCR beta V segments appeared in productive rearrangements about 87% or about 30% of the time, broadly matching IMGT annotations. In a later analysis, TCR association rates were found to vary across HLA loci, with the most associated TCRs seen for DRB1 alleles and the fewest for HLA-C alleles. In this cohort, only TCR beta chains were sequenced, and detectable features were limited by the absence of alpha or paired-chain data. In a later analysis, HLA-associated TCR beta chains were found to be more clonally expanded and to have lower generation probabilities than equally common non-associated chains. In vitro tests confirmed that a few of the cytomegalovirus-associated TCR beta chains recognize cytomegalovirus antigens. In a later genetic analysis, a missense DCLRE1C variant was associated with V-gene and J-gene trimming of TCR beta chains, and the association was replicated in an independent cohort. Most TCR sequences were observed very rarely across donors, whereas some public TCRs were present in many individuals. Most CMV-associated TCR beta chains appeared to be HLA-restricted in a later analysis, and the HLA associations seemed to be driven largely by CMV exposure. In the study, 150 to 200 TCR beta chains were listed as associated with cytomegalovirus. Correlated functional status among segregating V segments might be attributable to linkage disequilibrium, but an unknown experimental factor could not be ruled out. The authors suggested that the approach could potentially be generalized to other disease states and immunological phenotypes. In a later analysis, several top co-occurrence clusters were reported to appear linked to parvovirus B19, influenza, CMV and Epstein-Barr virus. A further reported finding was that TCR beta sequences accurately predicted the HLA-A and HLA-B alleles for most subjects in the first cohort.

The library was made by the immunoSEQ multiplex PCR assay. For the multiplex PCR, a mixture combining 60 forward primers for TCR Vbeta segments and 13 reverse primers for TCR Jbeta segments was used. The CDR3 region of rearranged TCR beta genes was amplified from genomic DNA with a multiplex PCR assay. Amplified TCR beta libraries were sequenced as 87-base-pair reads on the Illumina HiSeq System. In the authors' own workflow: A later analysis tallied roughly 76 million unique TCR beta chains across the 700 or so repertoires, and about 10 million of those chains were shared by two or more donors. Raw reads were error-corrected and collapsed into unique sequences by a nearest-neighbor algorithm in which closely related sequences were merged to remove PCR and sequencing errors. CDR3 sequences were aligned to IMGT reference sequences to assign V, D and J gene segments. For a sequence to be retained, at least a six-nucleotide match to both a V gene segment and a J gene segment was required. A rearrangement was called productive if the CDR3 had no stop codons and remained in frame with V and J, and every other rearrangement was called non-productive. Following IMGT convention, CDR3 was defined as the stretch from the second conserved V-encoded cysteine up to the conserved J-encoded phenylalanine. Sequences without an unambiguous match to a single V gene segment were excluded from the earlier analysis of about 630 of the donors. In an earlier analysis of 450 to 700 of the donors, V segments were called functional above 56.7% productive rearrangements and were called segregating when the between-donor standard deviation exceeded 5%. A statistical classification framework was built to diagnose cytomegalovirus status from the catalog of TCR beta chain sequences. In a later analysis, TCR nucleotide sequences were compared against IMGT/GENE-DB human TR gene sequences so that V and J genes could be assigned. Using the TCRdist pipeline, a later analysis assigned CDR3 sequences along with most-parsimonious VDJ recombination scenarios. In a later analysis, every TCR beta chain was defined by the combination of its CDR3 amino acid sequence and its V-gene family, and reads without a unique V-gene family were dropped. To address suspected cross-contamination and a sequencing artifact, a later analysis removed 592 highly shared, low-generation-probability nucleotide sequences. In a later analysis, a clonal expansion index was calculated for each public chain from normalized within-repertoire ranks of inferred template counts. In a later analysis, generation probabilities were computed using a VDJ recombination model fitted to out-of-frame rearrangements, and the results were checked against IGoR. A later analysis scored TCR-TCR, TCR-HLA and TCR-CMV co-occurrence with hypergeometric tests, applying a repertoire-size bias correction to TCR pairs. A later analysis estimated false discovery rates by permuting HLA or CMV assignments 20 times. In a later analysis, co-occurring TCRs were grouped with DBSCAN, and TCRdist sequence similarity was added when clustering was performed within HLA-allele-positive subsets. Repertoires with fewer than 30,000 or more than 120,000 public chains were left out of co-occurrence clustering, as were five repertoires with anomalous nucleotide sharing. TCRdb mirrors the immuneACCESS table, restricted to in-frame sequences. Some clones are absent from its copies; in checked studies, under half trace to an unresolved V gene, and the reason for the others is unknown. Clonal size and the V and J genes are those of that table, whereas D and trimming came from the DNA. Here the sample has about 110,000 clones; approximately 60% occur a single time. Jointly, the top ten make up roughly 2% of the sample.

The sequenced sample consisted of PBMCs. This TCR was recovered from a woman aged 30 to 39 in good health and CMV-seronegative. Recombination connected TRBV5-1 to TRBJ2-5; the D gene is possibly TRBD2, with 6 bases matching. For the CDR3, the sequence is CASSLDGGRPETQYF. The DNA sequence is given as TGCGCCAGCAGCTTGGATGGGGGGAGGCCAGAGACCCAGTACTTC.